This T cell receptor (beta chain) was found in a study of T cells in narcolepsy. Background on the study: Enrolled donors included narcolepsy type 1 or type 2 patients and healthy controls. Points from the study as a whole: Some memory CD4+ repertoires had no autoreactive clone sequences. Autoreactive clonotypes reportedly recurred in blood of same and different patients, not controls.

Comments on this clone: Its antigen is undetermined.

The CDR3 is 13 residues long. In germline, CDR1 is ENHRY, CDR2 SYGVKD. J gave up 8 bases and V 0 bases, and 3 bases lay outside the gene matches. TCRdb's table, derived via immunoSEQ multiplex PCR, lists solely in-frame clones and lacks some. The table has 25,000 to 35,000 clones, 75% to 85% seen once. The receptor's source is a human donor in good health. This chain connects TRBV10-3 to TRBJ1-2, with 7 bases aligning to TRBD1. Sequencing used memory (CD45RA-) CD4+ T cells from blood. This CDR3 is CAISESEGAGYTF. CDR3 nucleotides: TGTGCCATCAGTGAGTCGGAGGGGGCAGGCTACACCTTC.